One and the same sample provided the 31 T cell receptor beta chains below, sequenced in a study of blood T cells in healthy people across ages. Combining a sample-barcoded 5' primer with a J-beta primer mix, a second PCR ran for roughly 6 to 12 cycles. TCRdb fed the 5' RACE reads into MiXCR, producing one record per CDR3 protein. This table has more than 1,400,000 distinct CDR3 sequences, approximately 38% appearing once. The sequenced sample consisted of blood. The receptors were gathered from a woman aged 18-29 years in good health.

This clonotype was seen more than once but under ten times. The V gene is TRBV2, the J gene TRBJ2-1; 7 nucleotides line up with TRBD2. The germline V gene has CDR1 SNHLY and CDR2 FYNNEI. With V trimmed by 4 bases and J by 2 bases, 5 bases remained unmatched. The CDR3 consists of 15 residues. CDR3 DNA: TGTGCCAGCAGTGGAAGCGGGACCCCCTACAATGAGCAGTTCTTC. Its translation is CASSGSGTPYNEQFF.

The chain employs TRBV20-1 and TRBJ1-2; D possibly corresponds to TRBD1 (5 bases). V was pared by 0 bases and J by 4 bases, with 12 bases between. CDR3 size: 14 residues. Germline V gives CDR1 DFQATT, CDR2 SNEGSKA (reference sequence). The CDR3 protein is CSAREPGTPYGYTF. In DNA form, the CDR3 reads TGCAGTGCTAGAGAACCCGGGACTCCCTATGGCTACACCTTC.

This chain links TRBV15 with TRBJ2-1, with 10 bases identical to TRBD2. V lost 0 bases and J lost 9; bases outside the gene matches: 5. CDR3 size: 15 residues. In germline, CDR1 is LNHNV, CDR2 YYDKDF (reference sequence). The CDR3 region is CATSRDSGGNTEQFF. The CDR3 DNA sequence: TGTGCCACCAGCAGAGATAGCGGGGGGAACACTGAGCAGTTCTTC.

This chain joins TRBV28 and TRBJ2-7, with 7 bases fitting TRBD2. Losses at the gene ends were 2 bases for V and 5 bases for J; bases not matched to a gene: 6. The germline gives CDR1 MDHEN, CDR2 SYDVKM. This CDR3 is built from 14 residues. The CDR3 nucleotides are TGTGCCAGCAGTTTAAGGCTGGGGGGGAACGAGCAGTACTTC. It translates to CASSLRLGGNEQYF.

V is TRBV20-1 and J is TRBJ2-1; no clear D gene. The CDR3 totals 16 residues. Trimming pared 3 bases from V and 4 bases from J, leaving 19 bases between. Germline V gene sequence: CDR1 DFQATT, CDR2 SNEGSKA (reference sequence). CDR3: CSARDRSGTLYNEQFF. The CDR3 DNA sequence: TGCAGTGCTAGGGATCGGTCCGGAACCCTTTACAATGAGCAGTTCTTC.

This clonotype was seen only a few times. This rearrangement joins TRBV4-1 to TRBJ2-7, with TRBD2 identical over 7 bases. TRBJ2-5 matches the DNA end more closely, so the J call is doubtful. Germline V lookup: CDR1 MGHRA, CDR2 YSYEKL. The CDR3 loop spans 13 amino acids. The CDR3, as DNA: TGCGCCAGCAGCCAAGTAGCGGGAGAGACCCAGTACTTC. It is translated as CASSQVAGETQYF.

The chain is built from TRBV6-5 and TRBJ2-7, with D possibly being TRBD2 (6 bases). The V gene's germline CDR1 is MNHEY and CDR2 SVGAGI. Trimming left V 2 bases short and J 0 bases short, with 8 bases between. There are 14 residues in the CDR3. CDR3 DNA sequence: TGTGCCAGCAGTTACGGGGGGTACTCCTACGAGCAGTACTTC. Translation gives CASSYGGYSYEQYF.

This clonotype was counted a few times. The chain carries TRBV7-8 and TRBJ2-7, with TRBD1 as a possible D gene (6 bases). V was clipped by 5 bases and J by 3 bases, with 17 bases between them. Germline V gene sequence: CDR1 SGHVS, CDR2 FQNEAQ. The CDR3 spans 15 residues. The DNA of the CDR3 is TGTGCCAGCAGCCGACGAGGGGGTCTATTCTACGAGCAGTACTTC. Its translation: CASSRRGGLFYEQYF. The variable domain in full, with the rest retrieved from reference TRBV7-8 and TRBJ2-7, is GAGVSQSPRYKVAKRGQDVALRCDPISGHVSLFWYQQALGQGPEFLTYFQNEAQLDKSGLPSDRFFAERPEGSVSTLKIQRTQQEDSAVYLCASSRRGGLFYEQYFGPGTRLTVT.

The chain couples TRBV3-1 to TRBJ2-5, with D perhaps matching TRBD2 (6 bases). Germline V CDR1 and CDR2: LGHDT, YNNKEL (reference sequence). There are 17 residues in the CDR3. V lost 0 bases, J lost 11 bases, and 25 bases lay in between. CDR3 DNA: TGTGCCAGCAGCCAAGATGGGGGAACTAGCATCCGCAATGAGCAGTACTTC. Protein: CASSQDGGTSIRNEQYF.

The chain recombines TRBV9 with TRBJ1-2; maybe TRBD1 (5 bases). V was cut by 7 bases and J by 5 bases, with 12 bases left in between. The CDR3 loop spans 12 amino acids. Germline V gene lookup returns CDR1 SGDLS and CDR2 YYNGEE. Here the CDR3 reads CASRGTQYGYTF. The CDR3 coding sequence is TGTGCCAGCCGCGGGACGCAGTATGGCTACACCTTC.

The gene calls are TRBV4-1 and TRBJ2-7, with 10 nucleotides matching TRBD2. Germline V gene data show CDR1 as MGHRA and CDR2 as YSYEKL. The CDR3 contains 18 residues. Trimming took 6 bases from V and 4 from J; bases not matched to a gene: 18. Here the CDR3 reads CASRPGTSEMRGGYEQYF. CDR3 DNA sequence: TGCGCCAGCAGGCCCGGGACTAGCGAGATGAGGGGTGGGTACGAGCAGTACTTC.

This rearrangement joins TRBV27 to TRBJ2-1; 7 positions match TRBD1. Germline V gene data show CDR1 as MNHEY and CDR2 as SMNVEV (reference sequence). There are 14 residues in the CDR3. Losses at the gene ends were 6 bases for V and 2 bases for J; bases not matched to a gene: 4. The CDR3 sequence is CASRRGTAYNEQFF. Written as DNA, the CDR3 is TGTGCCAGCAGGAGGGGGACAGCCTACAATGAGCAGTTCTTC.

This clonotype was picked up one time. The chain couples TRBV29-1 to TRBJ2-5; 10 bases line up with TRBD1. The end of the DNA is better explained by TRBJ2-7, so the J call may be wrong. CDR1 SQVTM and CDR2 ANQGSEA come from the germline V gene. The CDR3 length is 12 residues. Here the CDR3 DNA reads TGCAGCGTGGGGGACAGGGGCAACGAGCAGTACTTC. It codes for CSVGDRGNEQYF.

The CDR3 protein is CASSVGTELYGYTF. CDR3 in DNA: TGTGCCAGCAGCGTAGGAACGGAGCTCTATGGCTACACCTTC. The rearrangement links TRBV9 to TRBJ1-2; D is unresolved. Germline V gene lookup returns CDR1 SGDLS and CDR2 YYNGEE. V lost 0 bases, J lost 4 bases, and 10 bases lay in between. This CDR3 region has 14 residues.

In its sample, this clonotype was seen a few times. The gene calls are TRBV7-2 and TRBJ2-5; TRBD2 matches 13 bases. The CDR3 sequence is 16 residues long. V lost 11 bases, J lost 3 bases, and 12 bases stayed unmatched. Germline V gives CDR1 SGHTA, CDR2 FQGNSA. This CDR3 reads CAAAASGLAGKETQYF. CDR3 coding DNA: TGTGCCGCAGCAGCTTCGGGACTAGCGGGAAAAGAGACCCAGTACTTC.

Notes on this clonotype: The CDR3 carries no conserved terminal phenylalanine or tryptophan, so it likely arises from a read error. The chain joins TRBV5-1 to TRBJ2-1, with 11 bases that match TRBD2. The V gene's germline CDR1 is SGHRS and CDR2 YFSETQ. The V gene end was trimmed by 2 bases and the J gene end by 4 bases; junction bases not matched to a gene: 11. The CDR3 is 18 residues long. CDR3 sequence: CASSFSGLAGGSYNEQFL. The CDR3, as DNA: TGCGCCAGCAGCTTCTCGGGATTAGCGGGAGGGTCATACAATGAGCAGTTCCTC.

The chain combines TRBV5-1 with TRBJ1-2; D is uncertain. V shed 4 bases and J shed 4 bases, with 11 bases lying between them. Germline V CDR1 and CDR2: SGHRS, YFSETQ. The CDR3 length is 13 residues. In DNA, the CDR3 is TGCGCCAGCAGCGAGAGGATAGGCTATGGCTACACCTTC. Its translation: CASSERIGYGYTF.

The CDR3 region has the DNA TGTGCCAGCAGTGAAGGATGGGTGTATGAGCAGTACTTC. Its protein product is CASSEGWVYEQYF. The chain uses TRBV2 and TRBJ2-4, with D uncertain. The germline V and J ends were trimmed by 1 base and 13 bases, with 14 bases remaining between them. Germline lookup yields CDR1 SNHLY and CDR2 FYNNEI. CDR3 length equals 13 residues.

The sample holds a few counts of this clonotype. Here the CDR3 reads CASSPLEWESMNTEAFF. The CDR3 DNA reads as TGTGCCAGCAGCCCTTTGGAATGGGAATCCATGAACACTGAAGCTTTCTTT. The chain joins TRBV11-2 to TRBJ1-1; D ambiguous. CDR1 and CDR2 (germline): SGHAT, FQNNGV. This CDR3 spans 17 amino acids. With 5 bases removed from V and 0 bases from J, the gap between germline ends came to 19 bases.

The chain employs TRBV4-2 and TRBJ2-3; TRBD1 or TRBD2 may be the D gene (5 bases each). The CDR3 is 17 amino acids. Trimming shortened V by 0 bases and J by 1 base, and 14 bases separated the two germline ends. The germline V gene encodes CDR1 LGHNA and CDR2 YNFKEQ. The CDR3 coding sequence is TGTGCCAGCAGCCAAGAGGCGGTACTGGGGGGCACAGATACGCAGTATTTT. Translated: CASSQEAVLGGTDTQYF.

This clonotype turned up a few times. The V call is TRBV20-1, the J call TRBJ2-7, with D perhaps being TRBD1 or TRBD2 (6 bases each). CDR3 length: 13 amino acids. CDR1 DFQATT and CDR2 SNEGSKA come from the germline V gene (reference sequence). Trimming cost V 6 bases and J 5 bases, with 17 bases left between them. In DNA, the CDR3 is TGCAGTGCGATAGGGGGACTCCCCAACGAGCAGTACTTC. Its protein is CSAIGGLPNEQYF.

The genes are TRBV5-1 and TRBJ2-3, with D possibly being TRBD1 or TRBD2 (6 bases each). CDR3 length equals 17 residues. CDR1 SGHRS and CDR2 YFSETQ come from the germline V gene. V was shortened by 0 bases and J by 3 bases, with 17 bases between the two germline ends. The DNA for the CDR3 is TGCGCCAGCAGCTTGGCCCTTGGCAGGGGAGGTACAGATACGCAGTATTTT. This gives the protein CASSLALGRGGTDTQYF. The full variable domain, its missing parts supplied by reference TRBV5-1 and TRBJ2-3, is KAGVTQTPRYLIKTRGQQVTLSCSPISGHRSVSWYQQTPGQGLQFLFEYFSETQRNKGNFPGRFSGRQFSNSRSEMNVSTLELGDSALYLCASSLALGRGGTDTQYFGPGTRLTVL.

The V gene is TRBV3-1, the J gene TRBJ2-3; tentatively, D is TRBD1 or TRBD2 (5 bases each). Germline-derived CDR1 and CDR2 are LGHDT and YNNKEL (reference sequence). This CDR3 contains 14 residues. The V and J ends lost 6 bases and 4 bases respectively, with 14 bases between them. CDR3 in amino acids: CASRLGAGADTQYF. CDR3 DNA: TGTGCCAGCAGACTCGGGGCCGGCGCAGATACGCAGTATTTT.

The CDR3 loop is CATTLRDRGDEKLFF. CDR3 DNA: TGTGCCACCACGCTCCGGGACAGGGGGGATGAAAAACTGTTTTTT. This chain connects TRBV2 to TRBJ1-4, with 11 bases identical to TRBD1. Germline V lookup: CDR1 SNHLY, CDR2 FYNNEI. With V trimmed by 10 bases and J by 6 bases, 10 bases remained unmatched. This CDR3 spans 15 amino acids.

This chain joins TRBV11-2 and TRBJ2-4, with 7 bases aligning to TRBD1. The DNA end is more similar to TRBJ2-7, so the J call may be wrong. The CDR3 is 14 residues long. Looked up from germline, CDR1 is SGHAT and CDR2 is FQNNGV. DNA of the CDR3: TGTGCCAGCAGCTTAGCCTGGGACAGCGGCGAGCAGTACTTC. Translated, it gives CASSLAWDSGEQYF.

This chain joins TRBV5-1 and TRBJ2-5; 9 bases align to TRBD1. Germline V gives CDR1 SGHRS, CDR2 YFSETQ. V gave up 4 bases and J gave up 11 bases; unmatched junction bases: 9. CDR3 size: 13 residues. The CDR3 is CASSPQGAYVQYF. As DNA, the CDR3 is TGCGCCAGCAGCCCACAGGGGGCCTACGTGCAGTACTTC.

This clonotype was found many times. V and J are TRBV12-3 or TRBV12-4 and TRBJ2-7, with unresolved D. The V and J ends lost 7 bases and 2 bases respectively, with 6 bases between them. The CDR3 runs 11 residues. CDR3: CASTEAYEQYF. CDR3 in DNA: TGTGCCAGCACCGAAGCCTACGAGCAGTACTTC.

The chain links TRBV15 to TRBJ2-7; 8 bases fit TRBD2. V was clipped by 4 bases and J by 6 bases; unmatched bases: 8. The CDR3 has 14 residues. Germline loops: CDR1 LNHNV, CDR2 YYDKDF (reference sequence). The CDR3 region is CATSTGLDPGEQYF. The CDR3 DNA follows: TGTGCCACCAGCACGGGACTAGATCCCGGCGAGCAGTACTTC. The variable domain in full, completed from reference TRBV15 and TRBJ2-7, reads DAMVIQNPRYQVTQFGKPVTLSCSQTLNHNVMYWYQQKSSQAPKLLFHYYDKDFNNEADTPDNFQSRRPNTSFCFLDIRSPGLGDTAMYLCATSTGLDPGEQYFGPGTRLTVT.

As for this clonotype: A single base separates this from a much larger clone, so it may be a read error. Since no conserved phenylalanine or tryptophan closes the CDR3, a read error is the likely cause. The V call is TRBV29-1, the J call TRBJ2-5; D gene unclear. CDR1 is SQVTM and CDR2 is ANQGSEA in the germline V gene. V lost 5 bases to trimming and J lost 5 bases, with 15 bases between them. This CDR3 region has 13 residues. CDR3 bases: TGCAGCGTTCGCCCCAACCCAAGGGAGACCCAGTACGTC. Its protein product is CSVRPNPRETQYV.

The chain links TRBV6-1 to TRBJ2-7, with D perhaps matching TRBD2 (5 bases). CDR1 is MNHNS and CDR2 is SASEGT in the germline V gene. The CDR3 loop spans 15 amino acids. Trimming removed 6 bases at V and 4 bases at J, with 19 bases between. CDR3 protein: CASRKTITSSYEQYF. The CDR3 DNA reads TGTGCCAGCAGGAAGACTATAACCTCTTCTTACGAGCAGTACTTC.

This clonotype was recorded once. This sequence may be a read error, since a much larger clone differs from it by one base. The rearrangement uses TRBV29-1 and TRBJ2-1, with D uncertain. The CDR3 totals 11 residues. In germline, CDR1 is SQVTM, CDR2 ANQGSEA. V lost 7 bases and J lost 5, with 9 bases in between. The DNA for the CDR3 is TGCAGCGGTGACCGAAACAATGAGCAGTTCTTC. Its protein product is CSGDRNNEQFF.